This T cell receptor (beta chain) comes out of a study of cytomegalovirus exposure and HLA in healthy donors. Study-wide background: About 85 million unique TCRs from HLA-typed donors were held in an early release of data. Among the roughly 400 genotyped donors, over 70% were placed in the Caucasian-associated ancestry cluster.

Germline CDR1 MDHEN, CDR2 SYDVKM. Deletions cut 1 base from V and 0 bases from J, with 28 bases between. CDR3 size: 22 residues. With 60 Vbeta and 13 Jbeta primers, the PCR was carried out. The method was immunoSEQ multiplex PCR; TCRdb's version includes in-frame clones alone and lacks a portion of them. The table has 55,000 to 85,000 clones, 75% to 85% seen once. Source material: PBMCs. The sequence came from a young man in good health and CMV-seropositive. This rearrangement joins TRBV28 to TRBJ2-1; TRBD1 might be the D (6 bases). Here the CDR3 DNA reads TGTGCCAGCAGTTTATCCCCGGACAGTCCGATACTAAACTTAATCTCCTACAATGAGCAGTTCTTC. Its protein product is CASSLSPDSPILNLISYNEQFF.